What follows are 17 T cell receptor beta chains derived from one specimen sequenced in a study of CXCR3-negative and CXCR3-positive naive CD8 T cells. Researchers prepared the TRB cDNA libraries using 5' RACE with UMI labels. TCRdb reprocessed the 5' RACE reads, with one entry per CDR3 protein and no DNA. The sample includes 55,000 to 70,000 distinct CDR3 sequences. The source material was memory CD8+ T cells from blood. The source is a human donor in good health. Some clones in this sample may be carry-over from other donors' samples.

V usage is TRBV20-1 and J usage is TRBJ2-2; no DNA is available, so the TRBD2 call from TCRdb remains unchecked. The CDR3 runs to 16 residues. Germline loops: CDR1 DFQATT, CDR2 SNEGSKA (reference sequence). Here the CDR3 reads CSARAAAGGDTGELFF.

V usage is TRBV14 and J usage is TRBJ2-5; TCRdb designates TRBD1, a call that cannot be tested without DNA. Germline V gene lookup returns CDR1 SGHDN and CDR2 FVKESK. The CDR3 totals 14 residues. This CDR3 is CASSQAGAEETQYF.

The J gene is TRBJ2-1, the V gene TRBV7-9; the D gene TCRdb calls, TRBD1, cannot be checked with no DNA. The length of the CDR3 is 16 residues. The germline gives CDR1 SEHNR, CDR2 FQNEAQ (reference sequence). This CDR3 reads CASSYRPQGRYNEQFF.

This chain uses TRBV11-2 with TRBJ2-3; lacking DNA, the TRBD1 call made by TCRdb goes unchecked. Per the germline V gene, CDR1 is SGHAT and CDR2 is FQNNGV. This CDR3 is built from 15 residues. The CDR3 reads CASSSPGGVPDTQYF.

The CDR3 region is CAIPAGSSYEQYF. The chain combines TRBV12-3 or TRBV12-4 with TRBJ2-7; TCRdb indicates TRBD2, and absent DNA this call remains unverified. The CDR3 has 13 amino acids.

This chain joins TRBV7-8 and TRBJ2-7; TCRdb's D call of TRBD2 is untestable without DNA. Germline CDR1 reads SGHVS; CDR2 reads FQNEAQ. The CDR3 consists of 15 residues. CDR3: CASSLEGWASYEQYF.

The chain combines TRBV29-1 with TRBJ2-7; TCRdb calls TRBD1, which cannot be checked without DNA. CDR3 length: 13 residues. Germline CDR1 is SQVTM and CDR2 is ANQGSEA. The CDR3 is CSVVWGSSYEQYF.

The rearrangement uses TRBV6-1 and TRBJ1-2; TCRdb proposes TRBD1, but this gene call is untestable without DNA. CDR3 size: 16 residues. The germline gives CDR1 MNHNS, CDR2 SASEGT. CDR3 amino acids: CASTAAGQGVGYGYTF.

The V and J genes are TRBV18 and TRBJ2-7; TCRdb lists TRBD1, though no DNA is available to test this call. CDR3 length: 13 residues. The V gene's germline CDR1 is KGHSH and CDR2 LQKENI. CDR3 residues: CASRGGSSYEQYF. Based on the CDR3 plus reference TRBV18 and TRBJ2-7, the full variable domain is NAGVMQNPRHLVRRRGQEARLRCSPMKGHSHVYWYRQLPEEGLKFMVYLQKENIIDESGMPKERFSAEFPKEGPSILRIQQVVRGDSAAYFCASRGGSSYEQYFGPGTRLTVT.

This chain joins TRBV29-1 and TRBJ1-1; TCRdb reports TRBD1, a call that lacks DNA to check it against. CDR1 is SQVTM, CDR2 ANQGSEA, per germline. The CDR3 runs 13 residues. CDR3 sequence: CSVLDSDDTEAFF.

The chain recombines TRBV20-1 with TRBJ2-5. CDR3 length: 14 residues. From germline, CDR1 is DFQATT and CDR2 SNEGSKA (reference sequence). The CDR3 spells CSARGGNTQETQYF.

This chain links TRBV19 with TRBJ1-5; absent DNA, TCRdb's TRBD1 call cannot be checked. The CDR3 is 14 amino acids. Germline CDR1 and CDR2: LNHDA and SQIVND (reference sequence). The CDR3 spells CASSIGTANQPQHF.

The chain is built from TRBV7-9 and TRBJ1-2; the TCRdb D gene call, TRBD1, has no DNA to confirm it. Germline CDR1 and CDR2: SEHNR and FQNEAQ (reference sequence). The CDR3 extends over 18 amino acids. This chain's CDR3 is CASTDLGGGQGANYGYTF.

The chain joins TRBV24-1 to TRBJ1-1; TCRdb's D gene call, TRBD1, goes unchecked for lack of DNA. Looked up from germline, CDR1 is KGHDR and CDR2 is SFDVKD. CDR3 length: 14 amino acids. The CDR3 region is CATSDNDRGTEAFF.

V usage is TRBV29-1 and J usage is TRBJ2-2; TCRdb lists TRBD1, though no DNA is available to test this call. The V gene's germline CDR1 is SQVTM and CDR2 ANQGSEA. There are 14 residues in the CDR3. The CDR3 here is CSVSRGAETGELFF.

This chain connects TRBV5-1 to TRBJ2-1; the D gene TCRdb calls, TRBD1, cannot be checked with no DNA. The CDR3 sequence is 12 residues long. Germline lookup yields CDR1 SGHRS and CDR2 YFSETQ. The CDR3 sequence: CASSWTGYGQFF.

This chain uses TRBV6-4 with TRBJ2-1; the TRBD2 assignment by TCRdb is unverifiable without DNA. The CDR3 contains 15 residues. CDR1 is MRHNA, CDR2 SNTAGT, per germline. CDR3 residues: CASSDQGGGANEQFF.